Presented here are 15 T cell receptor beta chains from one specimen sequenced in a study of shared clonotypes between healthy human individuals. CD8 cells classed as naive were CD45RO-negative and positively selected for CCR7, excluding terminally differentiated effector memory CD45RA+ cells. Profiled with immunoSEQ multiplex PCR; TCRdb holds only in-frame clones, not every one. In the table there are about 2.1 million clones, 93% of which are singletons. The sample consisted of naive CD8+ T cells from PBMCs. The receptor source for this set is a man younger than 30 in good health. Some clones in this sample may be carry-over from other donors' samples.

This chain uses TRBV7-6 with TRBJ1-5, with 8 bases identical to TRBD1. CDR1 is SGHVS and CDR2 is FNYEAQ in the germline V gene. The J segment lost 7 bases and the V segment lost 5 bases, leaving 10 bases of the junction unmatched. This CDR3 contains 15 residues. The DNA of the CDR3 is TGTGCCAGCAGCGACCGGACAGGGTTGGAACAGCCCCAGCATTTT. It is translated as CASSDRTGLEQPQHF. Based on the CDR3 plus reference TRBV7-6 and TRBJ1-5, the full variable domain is GAGVSQSPRYKVTKRGQDVALRCDPISGHVSLYWYRQALGQGPEFLTYFNYEAQQDKSGLPNDRFSAERPEGSISTLTIQRTEQRDSAMYRCASSDRTGLEQPQHFGDGTRLSIL.

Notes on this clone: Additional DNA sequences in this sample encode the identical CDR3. CDR3 loop: CASSVGQNYEQYF. CDR3 nucleotides: TGTGCCAGCAGCGTGGGACAGAACTACGAGCAGTACTTC. The chain links TRBV9 to TRBJ2-7; 7 bases fit TRBD1. The ends lost 2 bases at V and 3 bases at J; junction bases unmatched: 2. Germline CDR1 SGDLS, CDR2 YYNGEE. The CDR3 spans 13 residues. Full variable domain (rest looked up from reference TRBV9 and TRBJ2-7): DSGVTQTPKHLITATGQRVTLRCSPRSGDLSVYWYQQSLDQGLQFLIQYYNGEERAKGNILERFSAQQFPDLHSELNLSSLELGDSALYFCASSVGQNYEQYFGPGTRLTVT.

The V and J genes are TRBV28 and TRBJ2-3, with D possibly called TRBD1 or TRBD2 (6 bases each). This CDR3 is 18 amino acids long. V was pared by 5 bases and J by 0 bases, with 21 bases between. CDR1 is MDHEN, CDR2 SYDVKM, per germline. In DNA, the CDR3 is TGTGCCAGCAGTCCCCCGGGACACAGGGAGGCTAGCACAGATACGCAGTATTTT. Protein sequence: CASSPPGHREASTDTQYF.

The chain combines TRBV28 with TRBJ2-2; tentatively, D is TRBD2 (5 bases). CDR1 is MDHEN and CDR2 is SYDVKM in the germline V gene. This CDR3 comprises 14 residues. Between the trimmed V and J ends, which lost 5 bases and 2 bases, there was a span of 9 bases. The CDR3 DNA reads TGTGCCAGCAGTACTACGGGAAACACCGGGGAGCTGTTTTTT. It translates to CASSTTGNTGELFF.

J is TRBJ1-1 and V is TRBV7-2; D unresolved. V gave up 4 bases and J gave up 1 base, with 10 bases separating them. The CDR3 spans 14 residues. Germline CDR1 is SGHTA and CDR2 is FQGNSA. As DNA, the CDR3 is TGTGCCAGCAGCTCGTCGGACGGGAACACTGAAGCTTTCTTT. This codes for CASSSSDGNTEAFF.

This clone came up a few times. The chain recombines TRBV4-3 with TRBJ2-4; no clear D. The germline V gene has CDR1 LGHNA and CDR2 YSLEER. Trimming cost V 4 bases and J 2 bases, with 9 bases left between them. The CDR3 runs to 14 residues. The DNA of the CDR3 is TGCGCCAGCAGCCTCCCTGGTTCCAAAAACATTCAGTACTTC. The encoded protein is CASSLPGSKNIQYF.

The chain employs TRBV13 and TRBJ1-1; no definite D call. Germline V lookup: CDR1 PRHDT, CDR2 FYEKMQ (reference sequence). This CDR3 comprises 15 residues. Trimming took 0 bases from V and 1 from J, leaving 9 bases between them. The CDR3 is CASSLGRVANTEAFF. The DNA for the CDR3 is TGTGCCAGCAGCTTAGGCCGGGTCGCGAACACTGAAGCTTTCTTT.

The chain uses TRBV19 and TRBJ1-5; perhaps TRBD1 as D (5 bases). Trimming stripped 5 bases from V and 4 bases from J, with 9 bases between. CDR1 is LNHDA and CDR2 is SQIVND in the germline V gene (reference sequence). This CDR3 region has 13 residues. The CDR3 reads CASSGRENQPQHF. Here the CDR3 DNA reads TGTGCCAGTAGTGGCAGGGAGAATCAGCCCCAGCATTTT.

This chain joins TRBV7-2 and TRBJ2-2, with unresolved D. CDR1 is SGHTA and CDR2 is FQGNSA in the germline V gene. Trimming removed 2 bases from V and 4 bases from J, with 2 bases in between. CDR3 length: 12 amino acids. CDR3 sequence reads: CASSLITGELFF. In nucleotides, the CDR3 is TGTGCCAGCAGCTTAATCACCGGGGAGCTGTTTTTT.

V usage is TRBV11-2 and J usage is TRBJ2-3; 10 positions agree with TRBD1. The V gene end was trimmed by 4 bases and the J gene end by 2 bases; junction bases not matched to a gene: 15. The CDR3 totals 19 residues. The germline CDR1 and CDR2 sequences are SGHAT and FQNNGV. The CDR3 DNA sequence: TGTGCCAGCAGCTCCCGGGACAGGGGTGAGCGGGGCCCCACAGATACGCAGTATTTT. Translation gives CASSSRDRGERGPTDTQYF. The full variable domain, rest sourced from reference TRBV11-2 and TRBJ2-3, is EAGVAQSPRYKIIEKRQSVAFWCNPISGHATLYWYQQILGQGPKLLIQFQNNGVVDDSQLPKDRFSAERLKGVDSTLKIQPAKLEDSAVYLCASSSRDRGERGPTDTQYFGPGTRLTVL.

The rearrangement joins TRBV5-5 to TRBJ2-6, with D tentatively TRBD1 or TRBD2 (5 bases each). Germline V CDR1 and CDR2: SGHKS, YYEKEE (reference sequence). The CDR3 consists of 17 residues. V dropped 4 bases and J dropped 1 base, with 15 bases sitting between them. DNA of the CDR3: TGTGCCAGCAGCATAACGGGACGGAAATCTGGGGCCAACGTCCTGACTTTC. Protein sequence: CASSITGRKSGANVLTF. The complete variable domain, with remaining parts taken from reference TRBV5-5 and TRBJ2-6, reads DAGVTQSPTHLIKTRGQQVTLRCSPISGHKSVSWYQQVLGQGPQFIFQYYEKEERGRGNFPDRFSARQFPNYSSELNVNALLLGDSALYLCASSITGRKSGANVLTFGAGSRLTVL.

The CDR3 is CSVELPWGGWKKLFF. CDR3 nucleotide sequence: TGCAGCGTTGAGCTACCCTGGGGAGGATGGAAGAAACTGTTTTTT. V gene TRBV29-1 combines with J gene TRBJ1-4; D not resolved. Trimming shortened V by 3 bases and J by 11 bases, and 22 bases separated the two germline ends. There are 15 residues in the CDR3. The V gene's germline CDR1 is SQVTM and CDR2 ANQGSEA.

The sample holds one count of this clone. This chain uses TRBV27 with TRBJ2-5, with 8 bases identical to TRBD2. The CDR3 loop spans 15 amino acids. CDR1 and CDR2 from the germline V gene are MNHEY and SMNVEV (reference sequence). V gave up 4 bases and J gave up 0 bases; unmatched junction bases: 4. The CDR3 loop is CASSSGGRHQETQYF. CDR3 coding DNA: TGTGCCAGCAGTTCGGGAGGGAGACACCAAGAGACCCAGTACTTC.

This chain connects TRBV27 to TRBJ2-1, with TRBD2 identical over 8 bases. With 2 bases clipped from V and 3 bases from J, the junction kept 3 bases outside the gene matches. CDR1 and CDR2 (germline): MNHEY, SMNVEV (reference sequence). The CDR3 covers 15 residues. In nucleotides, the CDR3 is TGTGCCAGCAGTTTAAGACTAGCGCACTACAATGAGCAGTTCTTC. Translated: CASSLRLAHYNEQFF.

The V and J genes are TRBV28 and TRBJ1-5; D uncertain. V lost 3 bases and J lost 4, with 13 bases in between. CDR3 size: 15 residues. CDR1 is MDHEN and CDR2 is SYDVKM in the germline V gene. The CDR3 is CASSFRGMRNQPQHF. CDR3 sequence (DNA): TGTGCCAGCAGTTTTCGAGGGATGAGAAATCAGCCCCAGCATTTT. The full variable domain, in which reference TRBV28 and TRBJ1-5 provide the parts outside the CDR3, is DVKVTQSSRYLVKRTGEKVFLECVQDMDHENMFWYRQDPGLGLRLIYFSYDVKMKEKGDIPEGYSVSREKKERFSLILESASTNQTSMYLCASSFRGMRNQPQHFGDGTRLSIL.